The present T cell receptor beta chain was sequenced within a study of cytomegalovirus exposure and HLA in healthy donors. On the study more broadly: The early release's HLA-typed donors yielded some 85 million unique TCRs.

Findings and limits, study-wide: No immune exposure information besides CMV serostatus was available. The authors judged a highly shared variant cluster likely a sequencing artifact. Three CMV-associated chains proved CMV antigen-specific in vitro.

The CDR3 loop spans 15 amino acids. CDR1 and CDR2 (germline): SGHNT, YYREEE (reference sequence). The V gene lost 0 bases and the J gene lost 3 bases, with 13 bases spanning the gap. The PCR employed 60 Vbeta primers together with 13 Jbeta primers. The assay was immunoSEQ multiplex PCR, and TCRdb's table has in-frame clones only and misses some. Among about 190,000 clones, roughly 81% were seen once, and the ten largest hold roughly 2.8%. Worth noting for this clone: Its specificity is not known.

Source material: PBMCs. The TCR comes from a woman aged 25 to 39 in good health and CMV-seropositive. The chain is built from TRBV5-4 and TRBJ2-7, with TRBD2 as a possible D gene (5 bases). The CDR3 nucleotides are TGTGCCAGCAGCTTGGCCTTCAGCGGATACTACGAGCAGTACTTC. Translated, it gives CASSLAFSGYYEQYF.